Listed here are 22 T cell receptor beta chains from one sample, sequenced in a study of T cell clonotyping in hematopoietic cell transplantation (dated by TCRdb to the early 2020s). The method behind the library was the immunoSEQ multiplex PCR assay. The immuneACCESS repertoire file appears here via TCRdb, limited to in-frame rearrangements. These files lack a portion of the clones; in checked studies, under half of the deficit traces to unresolved V genes, and the cause of the others is not known. Counted in this sample were tens of thousands of clones; about 93% of them appeared once. About 10% of the sample rests with the top ten. Taken with the paper, the label for time point translates to: 100 days after allo-HCT. The specimen was PBMCs, collected 100 days after allogeneic stem cell transplant. The source is a female patient between 50 and 59 years old who had an allogeneic stem cell transplant from a related donor, so the T cells may come from the graft donor. Some clones in this sample may be carry-over from other donors' samples.

The chain employs TRBV7-6 and TRBJ1-6; weak D call: TRBD1 (5 bases). This CDR3 has 14 amino acids. The V gene's germline CDR1 is SGHVS and CDR2 FNYEAQ. V lost 5 bases and J lost 10, with 15 bases in between. The CDR3 protein is CASSRGPRDSPLHF. The CDR3 DNA reads TGTGCCAGCAGCCGTGGGCCCCGGGACTCACCCCTCCACTTT. Full variable domain (missing parts from reference TRBV7-6 and TRBJ1-6): GAGVSQSPRYKVTKRGQDVALRCDPISGHVSLYWYRQALGQGPEFLTYFNYEAQQDKSGLPNDRFSAERPEGSISTLTIQRTEQRDSAMYRCASSRGPRDSPLHFGNGTRLTVT.

The chain is built from TRBV6-5 and TRBJ2-7, with 10 bases aligning to TRBD1. Unmatched junction bases numbered 5, after V lost 6 bases and J lost 6 bases. Germline V gene data show CDR1 as MNHEY and CDR2 as SVGAGI. The CDR3 extends over 13 amino acids. The CDR3 spells CASRVGQGREQYF. The CDR3 DNA sequence: TGTGCCAGCAGAGTGGGACAGGGGCGCGAGCAGTACTTC.

This clone was picked up one time. This chain links TRBV11-2 with TRBJ2-6, with D perhaps being TRBD1 or TRBD2 (6 bases each). Germline V gene data show CDR1 as SGHAT and CDR2 as FQNNGV. The CDR3 totals 17 residues. The V and J ends lost 5 bases and 6 bases respectively, with 20 bases between them. CDR3 sequence (DNA): TGTGCCAGCAGCCCTATCCGGGGGCTACGGGTGGCCAACGTCCTGACTTTC. Protein: CASSPIRGLRVANVLTF.

V and J are TRBV2 and TRBJ2-7; TRBD2 agrees at 7 bases. The germline gives CDR1 SNHLY, CDR2 FYNNEI. With 1 base clipped from V and 4 bases from J, the junction kept 4 bases outside the gene matches. CDR3 length: 14 amino acids. CDR3 bases: TGTGCCAGCAGTGAAGGCGGGAGAGGTTACGAGCAGTACTTC. Protein: CASSEGGRGYEQYF.

This clone was picked up one time. The chain combines TRBV10-3 with TRBJ2-2, with D perhaps assigned TRBD1 or TRBD2 (5 bases each). Germline V gene data show CDR1 as ENHRY and CDR2 as SYGVKD. V was clipped by 8 bases and J by 1 base, with 11 bases between them. This CDR3 spans 14 amino acids. The CDR3 nucleotides read TGTGCCATCGGGACGGTCCAGAACACCGGGGAGCTGTTTTTT. Its translation: CAIGTVQNTGELFF.

V and J are TRBV7-2 and TRBJ2-7; tentatively, D is TRBD2 (7 bases). The CDR3 is made up of 17 amino acids. The V end lost 0 bases, the J end lost 4 bases, and 19 bases lay between the germline ends. From germline, CDR1 is SGHTA and CDR2 FQGNSA. The CDR3 is CASSLALRGGALYEQYF. Written as DNA, the CDR3 is TGTGCCAGCAGCTTAGCCCTACGAGGGGGGGCATTGTACGAGCAGTACTTC. Full variable domain (outside the CDR3, taken from reference TRBV7-2 and TRBJ2-7): GAGVSQSPSNKVTEKGKDVELRCDPISGHTALYWYRQSLGQGLEFLIYFQGNSAPDKSGLPSDRFSAERTGGSVSTLTIQRTQQEDSAVYLCASSLALRGGALYEQYFGPGTRLTVT.

The V call is TRBV2, the J call TRBJ1-4; D possibly corresponds to TRBD1 (5 bases). V lost 2 bases and J lost 8, with 12 bases in between. Per germline, CDR1 SNHLY and CDR2 FYNNEI. This CDR3 has 14 amino acids. The CDR3 sequence is CASSERRVNEKLFF. In DNA, the CDR3 is TGTGCCAGCAGTGAACGCAGGGTCAACGAAAAACTGTTTTTT.

J is TRBJ1-5 and V is TRBV7-8; TRBD1 matches at 7 bases. With V trimmed by 4 bases and J by 2 bases, 5 bases remained unmatched. CDR1 is SGHVS, CDR2 FQNEAQ, per germline. This CDR3 region has 15 residues. DNA for the CDR3: TGTGCCAGCAGCTCCACAGGGGTGGGCAATCAGCCCCAGCATTTT. Translation gives CASSSTGVGNQPQHF.

This clone has just one count. The rearrangement joins TRBV2 to TRBJ1-2; D may be TRBD1 (5 bases). Germline V gene sequence: CDR1 SNHLY, CDR2 FYNNEI. V was clipped by 1 base and J by 8 bases, with 5 bases between them. The CDR3 length is 11 residues. CDR3: CASSEGGGYTF. The CDR3 DNA sequence: TGTGCCAGCAGTGAAGGGGGGGGCTACACCTTC.

The rearrangement uses TRBV7-3 and TRBJ1-1; D is unclear. Per germline, CDR1 SGHTA and CDR2 FQGTGA. The CDR3 spans 13 residues. Trimming removed 4 bases from V and 2 bases from J, with 8 bases in between. The CDR3 reads CASSSFLNTEAFF. For the CDR3, the DNA is TGTGCCAGCAGCTCGTTTCTAAACACTGAAGCTTTCTTT.

In this sample, this clone turned up once. This sequence joins TRBV6-5 and TRBJ1-1; 7 bases are a match to TRBD1. CDR1 and CDR2 (germline): MNHEY, SVGAGI. The CDR3 sequence is 14 residues long. V was pared by 7 bases and J by 0 bases, with 5 bases of the junction left unmatched. The CDR3 nucleotides are TGTGCCAGCACTAATACAGGGGTGAACACTGAAGCTTTCTTT. This encodes CASTNTGVNTEAFF.

The chain carries TRBV7-6 and TRBJ2-2; TRBD1 matches at 7 bases. The CDR3 extends over 14 amino acids. CDR1 is SGHVS and CDR2 is FNYEAQ in the germline V gene. V gave up 1 base and J gave up 6 bases; unmatched junction bases: 2. CDR3 nucleotide sequence: TGTGCCAGCAGCTTAGTGGGGACAGCCGGGGAGCTGTTTTTT. Translated, it gives CASSLVGTAGELFF.

The chain carries TRBV11-3 and TRBJ1-3; 7 positions agree with TRBD1. V was clipped by 5 bases and J by 8 bases; unmatched bases: 6. Germline values: CDR1 SGHNT, CDR2 YENEEA. The CDR3 runs 13 residues. The CDR3 region has the DNA TGTGCCAGCAGCCATCGGGACAGTCACACCATATATTTT. Translation gives CASSHRDSHTIYF. Supplemented by reference TRBV11-3 and TRBJ1-3, the full variable domain reads EAGVVQSPRYKIIEKKQPVAFWCNPISGHNTLYWYLQNLGQGPELLIRYENEEAVDDSQLPKDRFSAERLKGVDSTLKIQPAELGDSAVYLCASSHRDSHTIYFGEGSWLTVV.

This chain links TRBV7-2 with TRBJ1-4, with 9 bases identical to TRBD1. The V gene end was trimmed by 5 bases and the J gene end by 6 bases; junction bases not matched to a gene: 4. Per germline, CDR1 SGHTA and CDR2 FQGNSA. This CDR3 is built from 14 residues. CDR3 sequence reads: CASSGTGGYEKLFF. Here the CDR3 DNA reads TGTGCCAGCAGCGGTACAGGGGGCTATGAAAAACTGTTTTTT.

V and J are TRBV2 and TRBJ2-7, with TRBD1 matching 8 bases. The CDR3 has 12 amino acids. The V gene's germline CDR1 is SNHLY and CDR2 FYNNEI. J gave up 2 bases and V 9 bases, and 3 bases lay outside the gene matches. The CDR3 DNA sequence: TGTGCCAGAGGACAGGGTACCTACGAGCAGTACTTC. Translation: CARGQGTYEQYF.

This clone has more than one count but fewer than ten. This chain joins TRBV5-1 and TRBJ2-1, with TRBD2 identical over 11 bases. The ends lost 3 bases at V and 4 bases at J; junction bases unmatched: 6. There are 16 residues in the CDR3. CDR1 is SGHRS, CDR2 YFSETQ, per germline. DNA of the CDR3: TGCGCCAGCAGCTCCCGTACTAGCGGGGGTTACAATGAGCAGTTCTTC. This sequence encodes CASSSRTSGGYNEQFF.

This chain connects TRBV11-3 to TRBJ2-1; perhaps TRBD2 as D (7 bases). The V gene's germline CDR1 is SGHNT and CDR2 YENEEA. Trimming pared 6 bases from V and 10 bases from J, leaving 16 bases between. This CDR3 comprises 13 residues. This chain's CDR3 is CASSRGGRWEQFF. CDR3 nucleotides: TGTGCCAGCAGTCGCGGGGGCCGGTGGGAGCAGTTCTTC.

The chain uses TRBV30 and TRBJ2-7; D call uncertain. CDR1 and CDR2 (germline): GTSNPN, SVGIG (reference sequence). This CDR3 region has 12 residues. Trimming pared 0 bases from V and 4 bases from J, leaving 7 bases between. The CDR3, as DNA: TGTGCCTGGAGTGTGTCCGTTTACGAGCAGTACTTC. Translation gives CAWSVSVYEQYF.

J is TRBJ1-1 and V is TRBV5-1, with a tentative D call TRBD1 (5 bases). The CDR3 has 14 residues. Trimming pared 0 bases from V and 5 bases from J, leaving 11 bases between. Germline V lookup: CDR1 SGHRS, CDR2 YFSETQ. The CDR3 DNA reads as TGCGCCAGCAGCTTGGAGGACAAATGGACTGAAGCTTTCTTT. Amino acids: CASSLEDKWTEAFF.

This clone was seen a handful of times. The chain joins TRBV2 to TRBJ1-6; TRBD1 matches at 8 bases. With 7 bases clipped from V and 7 bases from J, the junction kept 6 bases outside the gene matches. From germline, CDR1 is SNHLY and CDR2 FYNNEI. This CDR3 spans 14 amino acids. The CDR3 here is CASMGQAPNSPLHF. The CDR3 DNA reads as TGTGCCAGCATGGGACAGGCACCCAATTCACCCCTCCACTTT.

This clone was picked up one time. This sequence joins TRBV14 and TRBJ2-7; TRBD2 agrees at 9 bases. The V segment lost 0 bases and the J segment 1 base; nucleotides outside the gene matches: 7. This CDR3 is 17 amino acids long. Per germline, CDR1 SGHDN and CDR2 FVKESK. CDR3 nucleotide sequence: TGTGCCAGCAGCCAAGATAGGCTAGCGGGGACATCCTACGAGCAGTACTTC. Amino acids: CASSQDRLAGTSYEQYF.

The J gene is TRBJ2-3, the V gene TRBV5-4; 8 bases align to TRBD2. After removal of 0 bases from V and 2 bases from J, the junction contained 5 bases not matched to a gene. The CDR3 runs 16 residues. From germline, CDR1 is SGHNT and CDR2 YYREEE (reference sequence). In DNA, the CDR3 is TGTGCCAGCAGCTTGGCGCTGCGGGGGGTCACAGATACGCAGTATTTT. Translating gives CASSLALRGVTDTQYF.